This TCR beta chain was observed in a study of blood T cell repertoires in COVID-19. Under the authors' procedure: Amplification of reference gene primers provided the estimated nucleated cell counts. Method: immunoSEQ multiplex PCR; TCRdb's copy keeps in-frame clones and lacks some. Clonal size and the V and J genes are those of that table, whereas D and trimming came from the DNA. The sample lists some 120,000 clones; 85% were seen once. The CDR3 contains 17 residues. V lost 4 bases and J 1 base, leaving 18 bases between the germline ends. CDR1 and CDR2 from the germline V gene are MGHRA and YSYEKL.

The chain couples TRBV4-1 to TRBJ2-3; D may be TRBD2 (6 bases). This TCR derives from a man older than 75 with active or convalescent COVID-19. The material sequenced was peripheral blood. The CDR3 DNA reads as TGCGCCAGCAGCCCTCGACGTTGGGGGGAGGGCACAGATACGCAGTATTTT. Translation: CASSPRRWGEGTDTQYF.